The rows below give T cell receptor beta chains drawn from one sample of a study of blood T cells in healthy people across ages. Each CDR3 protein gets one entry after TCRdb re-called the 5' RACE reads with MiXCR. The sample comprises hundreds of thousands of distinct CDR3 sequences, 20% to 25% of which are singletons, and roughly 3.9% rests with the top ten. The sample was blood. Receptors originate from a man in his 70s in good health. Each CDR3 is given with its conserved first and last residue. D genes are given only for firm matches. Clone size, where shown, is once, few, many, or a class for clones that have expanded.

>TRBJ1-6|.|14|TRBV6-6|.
TGTGCCAGCAGTTCCCCTCCCGGGGATTCACCCCTCCACTTT
CASSSPPGDSPLHF
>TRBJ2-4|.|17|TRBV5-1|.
TGCGCCAGCAGCTCAGCTGGGGTTTCTTTAGCCAAAAACATTCAGTACTTC
CASSSAGVSLAKNIQYF
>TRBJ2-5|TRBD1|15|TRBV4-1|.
TGCGCCAGCAGCCGCCGGACAGGGGAACAAGAGACCCAGTACTTC
CASSRRTGEQETQYF
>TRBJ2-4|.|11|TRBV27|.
TGTGCCAGCAGTTTACCAGGGAATCAGTACTTC
CASSLPGNQYF
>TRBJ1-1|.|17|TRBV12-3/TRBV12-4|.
TGTGCCAGCAGTAGTTCCTCACAGGCTCGCATGAACACTGAAGCTTTCTTT
CASSSSSQARMNTEAFF
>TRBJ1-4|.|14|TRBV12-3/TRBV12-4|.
TGTGCCAGCAGTTTCGACTGGGCGAATGAAAAACTGTTTTTT
CASSFDWANEKLFF
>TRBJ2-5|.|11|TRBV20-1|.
TGCAGTGCATGGAGGGGAGAGACCCAGTACTTC
CSAWRGETQYF
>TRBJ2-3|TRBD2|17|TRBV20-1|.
TGCAGTGCTATGGGGGTAGGAGCGGGAACACGCACAGATACGCAGTATTTT
CSAMGVGAGTRTDTQYF
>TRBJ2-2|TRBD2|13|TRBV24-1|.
TGTGCCACCGCGGGGGCGAACACCGGGGAGCTGTTTTTT
CATAGANTGELFF
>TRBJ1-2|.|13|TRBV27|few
TGTGCCAGCAGTTTAGGGTGGGGCTATGGCTACACCTTC
CASSLGWGYGYTF
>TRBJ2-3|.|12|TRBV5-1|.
TGCGCCAGCGGCCCATTTGCAGATACGCAGTATTTT
CASGPFADTQYF
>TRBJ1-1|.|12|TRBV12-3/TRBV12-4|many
TGTGCCAGCAGTCAGGGGTGGACTGAAGCTTTCTTT
CASSQGWTEAFF
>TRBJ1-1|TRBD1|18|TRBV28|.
TGTGCCAGCATCCCTCCCCTGGGACAGGGGTCTAAGAACACTGAAGCTTTCTTT
CASIPPLGQGSKNTEAFF
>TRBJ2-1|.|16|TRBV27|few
TGTGCCAGCAGTACCAGGACATTGAGCTCCTACAATGAGCAGTTCTTC
CASSTRTLSSYNEQFF
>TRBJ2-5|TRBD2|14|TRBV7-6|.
TGTGCCAGCAGCCTCACTAGCGGGAGGGCTGAGCAGTACTTC
CASSLTSGRAEQYF
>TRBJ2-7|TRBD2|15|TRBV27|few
TGTGCCAGCAGTTCAAACCCTAGCGGGGAATACGAGCAGTACTTC
CASSSNPSGEYEQYF
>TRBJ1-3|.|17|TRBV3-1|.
TGTGCCAGCAGCCAAGCAAGGAAACAGGCTTCTGGAAACACCATATATTTT
CASSQARKQASGNTIYF
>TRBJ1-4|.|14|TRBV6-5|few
TGTGCCAGCAGTTCCGGGGCTAGGAATGAAAAACTGTTTTTT
CASSSGARNEKLFF
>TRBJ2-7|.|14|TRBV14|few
TGTGCCAGCAGCTTAAATATCGGATACTCCGAGCAGTACTTC
CASSLNIGYSEQYF
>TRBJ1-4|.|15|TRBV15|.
TGTGCCACCAGCAGAGGGGATAAACAGAATGAAAAACTGTTTTTT
CATSRGDKQNEKLFF
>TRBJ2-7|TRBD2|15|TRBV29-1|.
TGCAGCGTTGAAGCAGGACTAGCGGGAGTGAGTGAGCAGTACTTC
CSVEAGLAGVSEQYF
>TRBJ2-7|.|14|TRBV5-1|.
TGCGCCAGCAGCTTGGTGGGGGGTCAAAACGAGCAGTACTTC
CASSLVGGQNEQYF
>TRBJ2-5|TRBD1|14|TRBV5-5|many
TGTGCCAGCAGCTTCGGGACAGGGGGAGAGACCCAGTACTTC
CASSFGTGGETQYF
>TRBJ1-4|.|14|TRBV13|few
TGTGCCAGCAGCGAGTACAGAGCGGGGGAAAAACTGTTTTTT
CASSEYRAGEKLFF
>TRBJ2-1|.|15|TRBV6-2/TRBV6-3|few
TGTGCCAGCAGACCAGGACAAGTCGTCGTCAATGAGCAGTTCTTC
CASRPGQVVVNEQFF
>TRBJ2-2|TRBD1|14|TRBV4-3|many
TGCGCCAGCAGCCATGACAGGGGGGCCGGGGAGCTGTTTTTT
CASSHDRGAGELFF
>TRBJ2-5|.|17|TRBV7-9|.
TGTGCCAGCAGCCCTGGGTGGTTGGACCTCTTGCAAGAGACCCAGTACTTC
CASSPGWLDLLQETQYF
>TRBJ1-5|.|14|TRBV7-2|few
TGTGCCAGCAGCTCTAAGACCTCCAATCAGCCCCAGCATTTT
CASSSKTSNQPQHF
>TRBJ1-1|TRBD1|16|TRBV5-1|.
TGCGCCTGCAGTTATAACCCGACAGGGGAGGGAACTGAAGCTTTCTTT
CACSYNPTGEGTEAFF
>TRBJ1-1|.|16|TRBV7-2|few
TGTGCCAGCAGCTTAGTTGTTGGGCAGGGCGACACTGAAGCTTTCTTT
CASSLVVGQGDTEAFF
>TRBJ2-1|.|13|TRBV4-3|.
TGCGCCAGCAGCCAAGATTTCCCGGGTGAGCAGTTCTTC
CASSQDFPGEQFF
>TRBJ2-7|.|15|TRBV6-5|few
TGTGCCAGCAGTTACTATAGGGGGGGAATCTACGAGCAGTACTTC
CASSYYRGGIYEQYF
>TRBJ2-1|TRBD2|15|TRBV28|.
TGTGCCAGCAGTTGGCGGGGGGCCTCCTACAATGAGCAGTTCTTC
CASSWRGASYNEQFF
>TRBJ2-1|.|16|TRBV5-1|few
TGCGCCAGCAGCTCGTCCCAGTTGGAGGGGGCCGTTGAGCAGTTCTTC
CASSSSQLEGAVEQFF
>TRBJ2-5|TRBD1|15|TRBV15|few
TGTGCCACCAGCAGCTGGACAGGGGAATTAGAGACCCAGTACTTC
CATSSWTGELETQYF
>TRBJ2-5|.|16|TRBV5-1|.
TGCGCCAGCGGTGACTACAGGGCCCGATTCCAAGAGACCCAGTACTTC
CASGDYRARFQETQYF
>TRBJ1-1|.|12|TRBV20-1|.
TGCAGTGCTCGTTGGCAGTTTCCTGAAGCTTTCTTT
CSARWQFPEAFF
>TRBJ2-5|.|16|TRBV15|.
TGTGCCACCAGCAGAGATTATGGGGGAGAGGAAGAGACCCAGTACTTC
CATSRDYGGEEETQYF
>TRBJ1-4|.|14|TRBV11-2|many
TGTGCCAGCAGCTTTGCAGGGAGGAGCGAAAAACTGTTTTTT
CASSFAGRSEKLFF
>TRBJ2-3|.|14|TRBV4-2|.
TGTGCCAGCAGCCAAGAGACCCGCACAGATACGCAGTATTTT
CASSQETRTDTQYF
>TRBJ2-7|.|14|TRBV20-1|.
TGCAGTGCTAGCACTAAGACAGCTAACTACGAGCAGTACTTC
CSASTKTANYEQYF
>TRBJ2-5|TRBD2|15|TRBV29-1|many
TGCAGCGTGGAAGTAGCGGGAGGTCGGGGAGAGACCCAGTACTTC
CSVEVAGGRGETQYF
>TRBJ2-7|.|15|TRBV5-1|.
TGCGCCAGCAGCTTGGCCGTATCGGAACCCTACGAGCAGTACTTC
CASSLAVSEPYEQYF
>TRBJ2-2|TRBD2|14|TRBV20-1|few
TGCAGTGCTAAGACTAGCGGGACTGCCGGGGAGCTGTTTTTT
CSAKTSGTAGELFF
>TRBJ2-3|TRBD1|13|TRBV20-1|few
TGCAGTGTTCTACCCCGGACAGGCGAATTGAAGTATTTT
CSVLPRTGELKYF
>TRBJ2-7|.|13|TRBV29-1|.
TGCAGCGTCCGCAGGGTAGGGTCCTACGAGCAGTACTTC
CSVRRVGSYEQYF
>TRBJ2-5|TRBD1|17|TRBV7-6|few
TGTGCCAGCAGCGAAGAGCCGGGGACAGCCAAACAAGAGACCCAGTACTTC
CASSEEPGTAKQETQYF
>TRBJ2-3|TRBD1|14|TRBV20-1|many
TGCAGTGCTTCCGGGACAGGGATCACAGATACGCAGTATTTT
CSASGTGITDTQYF
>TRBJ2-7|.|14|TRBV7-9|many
TGTGCCAGCAGCTTAAAGGACCCGCCCTACGAGCAGTACTTC
CASSLKDPPYEQYF
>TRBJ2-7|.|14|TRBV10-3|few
TGTGCCATCACCCTCGGACCCCCCTCCTACGAGCAGTACTTC
CAITLGPPSYEQYF
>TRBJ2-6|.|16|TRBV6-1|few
TGTGCCAGCAGAGAGGGCACCAACTCTGGGGCCAACGTCCTGACTTTC
CASREGTNSGANVLTF
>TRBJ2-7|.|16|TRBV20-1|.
TGCAGTGCTAGAGGGGGGGGCACCGGGGTTCCCTACGAGCAGTACTTC
CSARGGGTGVPYEQYF
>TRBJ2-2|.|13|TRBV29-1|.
TGCAGCGTCAGATCCCGTGCGACCGGGGAGCTGTTTTTT
CSVRSRATGELFF
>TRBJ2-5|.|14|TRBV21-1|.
TGTGCCAGCAGCCCCCACATGGGCCAAGAGACCCAGTACTTC
CASSPHMGQETQYF
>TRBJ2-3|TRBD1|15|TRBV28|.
TGTGCCAGCAGTTTATCGACAGGGGGCCCAGATACGCAGTATTTT
CASSLSTGGPDTQYF
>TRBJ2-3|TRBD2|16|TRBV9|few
TGTGCCAGCAGCGTAGGACTAGCCCCTCCAGTCGTTGCGCAGTATTTT
CASSVGLAPPVVAQYF
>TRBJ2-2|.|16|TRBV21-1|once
TGTGCCAGCAGCAATCCCGGGACAGGGAACACCGGGGAGCTGTTTTTT
CASSNPGTGNTGELFF